Each of the 23 T cell receptor beta chains below was sequenced from the same sample in a study of chemoradiotherapy in HPV16-positive cancers. Assay used: immunoSEQ multiplex PCR; TCRdb lists only in-frame clones, some missing. This table holds tens of thousands of clones, approximately 84% found once. The sequencing used blood, collected from a patient who underwent chemoradiotherapy. The source is a human donor with HPV-associated anogenital cancer.

The rearrangement uses TRBV9 and TRBJ2-7; D is unclear. Trimming left V 0 bases short and J 4 bases short, with 8 bases between. The CDR3 length is 13 residues. CDR1 and CDR2 (germline): SGDLS, YYNGEE. This CDR3 reads CASSVGPEYEQYF. The CDR3 DNA follows: TGTGCCAGCAGCGTAGGGCCAGAATACGAGCAGTACTTC.

This CDR3 reads CASSQLGAYKNIQYF. CDR3 coding DNA: TGTGCCAGCAGCCAGTTGGGGGCGTACAAAAACATTCAGTACTTC. The chain recombines TRBV7-2 with TRBJ2-4, with D perhaps matching TRBD1 (6 bases). Trimming removed 5 bases at V and 3 bases at J, with 14 bases between. Germline lookup yields CDR1 SGHTA and CDR2 FQGNSA. This CDR3 is 15 amino acids long.

By share, this clone ranks as medium-sized. The V call is TRBV30, the J call TRBJ1-1; D unclear. Germline-derived CDR1 and CDR2 are GTSNPN and SVGIG (reference sequence). V dropped 0 bases and J dropped 0 bases, with 5 bases sitting between them. CDR3 size: 13 residues. The CDR3 loop reads CAWSVDVNTEAFF. The CDR3, as DNA: TGTGCCTGGAGTGTAGATGTGAACACTGAAGCTTTCTTT.

The rearrangement uses TRBV2 and TRBJ2-7, with TRBD1 as a possible D gene (6 bases). CDR1 and CDR2 from the germline V gene are SNHLY and FYNNEI. Trimming removed 6 bases at V and 0 bases at J, with 15 bases between. The CDR3 length is 15 residues. The CDR3 nucleotides read TGTGCCAGCAGCGAGGGGACACGCAGCTCCTACGAGCAGTACTTC. Protein sequence: CASSEGTRSSYEQYF.

The chain employs TRBV30 and TRBJ1-1, with D possibly being TRBD1 (6 bases). Looked up from germline, CDR1 is GTSNPN and CDR2 is SVGIG (reference sequence). The CDR3 is 13 residues long. V was shortened by 5 bases and J by 5 bases, with 15 bases between the two germline ends. Here the CDR3 reads CAWVQQGLTEAFF. CDR3 DNA: TGTGCCTGGGTACAACAGGGTCTGACTGAAGCTTTCTTT.

The chain recombines TRBV6-6 with TRBJ1-2; weak D call: TRBD1 (6 bases). Germline V lookup: CDR1 MNHNY, CDR2 SVGAGI (reference sequence). Between the trimmed V and J ends, which lost 6 bases and 8 bases, there was a span of 22 bases. This CDR3 has 15 amino acids. The CDR3 sequence: CASSPTGAGALGYTF. The DNA of the CDR3 is TGTGCCAGCAGCCCGACTGGAGCGGGGGCGTTGGGCTACACCTTC.

The V gene is TRBV6-5, the J gene TRBJ2-2; 7 nucleotides line up with TRBD1. This CDR3 comprises 14 residues. V shed 4 bases, J shed 5 bases, and the junction held 4 bases outside the gene matches. From germline, CDR1 is MNHEY and CDR2 SVGAGI. The CDR3, as DNA: TGTGCCAGCAGTTTTCAGGGGGTAACCGGGGAGCTGTTTTTT. Translation gives CASSFQGVTGELFF.

The rearrangement joins TRBV6-5 to TRBJ2-5, with D possibly matching TRBD2 (5 bases). The closer fit of TRBJ2-7 to the DNA end suggests the J call may be wrong. Germline V CDR1 and CDR2: MNHEY, SVGAGI. The length of the CDR3 is 13 residues. The CDR3 DNA is TGTGCCAGCAGTTACGGCCCGGGGTTCGAGCAGTACTTC. It specifies CASSYGPGFEQYF.

The CDR3 coding sequence is TGTGCCAGCGCAGGCTCTGGGGCCAACGTCCTGACTTTC. Amino acid sequence: CASAGSGANVLTF. The chain is built from TRBV2 and TRBJ2-6, with D unclear. The CDR3 has 13 residues. V was pared by 8 bases and J by 0 bases, with 5 bases between. Germline CDR1 is SNHLY and CDR2 is FYNNEI.

The V and J genes are TRBV6-5 and TRBJ2-3, with D uncertain. The CDR3 is 13 amino acids. Looked up from germline, CDR1 is MNHEY and CDR2 is SVGAGI. Between the trimmed V and J ends, which lost 7 bases and 2 bases, there was a span of 10 bases. The CDR3 loop reads CASTRSNTDTQYF. The CDR3 DNA reads as TGTGCCAGCACACGTAGTAACACAGATACGCAGTATTTT.

This clone has just one count. The chain couples TRBV7-6 to TRBJ1-2; 9 bases match TRBD1. CDR1 and CDR2 from the germline V gene are SGHVS and FNYEAQ. The CDR3 extends over 14 amino acids. The ends lost 5 bases at V and 6 bases at J; junction bases unmatched: 7. CDR3 coding DNA: TGTGCCAGCAGCCCTCGGACAGGGGAAGATGGCTACACCTTC. This sequence encodes CASSPRTGEDGYTF.

This clone was picked up one time. The genes are TRBV7-6 and TRBJ2-2; the D is unclear. The CDR3 length is 12 residues. V lost 1 base, J lost 6 bases, and 3 bases lay in between. Germline CDR1 SGHVS, CDR2 FNYEAQ. The CDR3 coding sequence is TGTGCCAGCAGCTTAGAGGCCGGGGAGCTGTTTTTT. Amino acids: CASSLEAGELFF.

V gene TRBV7-6 combines with J gene TRBJ2-3, with 10 bases matching TRBD2. The CDR3 is 16 amino acids. Unmatched junction bases numbered 6, after V lost 3 bases and J lost 3 bases. Per germline, CDR1 SGHVS and CDR2 FNYEAQ. CDR3 in DNA: TGTGCCAGCAGCTTGGCGCCTAGCGGGAGAACAGATACGCAGTATTTT. Protein: CASSLAPSGRTDTQYF.

This clone was observed a single time. The rearrangement links TRBV7-2 to TRBJ2-5; TRBD2 matches at 8 bases. Trimming took 4 bases from V and 2 from J; bases not matched to a gene: 9. The length of the CDR3 is 16 residues. Germline V gene lookup returns CDR1 SGHTA and CDR2 FQGNSA. CDR3 in DNA: TGTGCCAGCAGCTGGACGGGAGGGCGGGTACAAGAGACCCAGTACTTC. Protein: CASSWTGGRVQETQYF.

The chain uses TRBV2 and TRBJ1-1; 7 bases align to TRBD1. Germline trimming cut 10 bases from V and 3 bases from J; bases unmatched to any gene: 17. This CDR3 is built from 16 residues. The germline V gene has CDR1 SNHLY and CDR2 FYNNEI. Here the CDR3 reads CATSSRVLGGHTEAFF. CDR3 bases: TGTGCCACCTCATCGCGGGTTTTAGGGGGCCACACTGAAGCTTTCTTT.

Only one count was recorded for this clone. The chain employs TRBV7-3 and TRBJ2-5, with D possibly TRBD1 on 7 matching bases. From germline, CDR1 is SGHTA and CDR2 FQGTGA. Trimming removed 5 bases at V and 1 base at J, with 11 bases between. The CDR3 totals 14 residues. The CDR3 nucleotides are TGTGCCAGCAGCCAGGGGGGCCTCCAAGAGACCCAGTACTTC. This sequence encodes CASSQGGLQETQYF.

Only one count was recorded for this clone. CDR3 nucleotide sequence: TGTGCCAGCAGTTACTCCTTTGGAGGGGCTGCCTACGAGCAGTACTTC. It is translated as CASSYSFGGAAYEQYF. The chain employs TRBV6-5 and TRBJ2-7; a weak D match, TRBD2 (6 bases). Germline V gene sequence: CDR1 MNHEY, CDR2 SVGAGI. V lost 0 bases and J lost 2, with 14 bases in between. There are 16 residues in the CDR3.

The chain joins TRBV18 to TRBJ1-3; D is possibly TRBD1 (6 bases). The CDR3 extends over 15 amino acids. The V end lost 6 bases, the J end lost 0 bases, and 12 bases lay between the germline ends. CDR1 is KGHSH and CDR2 is LQKENI in the germline V gene. The CDR3 region is CASSGGQSSGNTIYF. CDR3 nucleotides: TGTGCCAGCTCGGGAGGACAGTCCTCTGGAAACACCATATATTTT.

The chain combines TRBV5-1 with TRBJ2-5; D may be TRBD1 (6 bases). CDR3 size: 15 residues. Per the germline V gene, CDR1 is SGHRS and CDR2 is YFSETQ. Trimming cost V 0 bases and J 5 bases, with 14 bases left between them. CDR3 coding DNA: TGCGCCAGCAGCTTGGAACAGGGTATTAGGGAGACCCAGTACTTC. Protein sequence: CASSLEQGIRETQYF.

This rearrangement joins TRBV7-2 to TRBJ2-7; D is uncertain. The CDR3 spans 13 residues. Germline V lookup: CDR1 SGHTA, CDR2 FQGNSA. Trimming shortened V by 1 base and J by 6 bases, and 10 bases separated the two germline ends. Written as DNA, the CDR3 is TGTGCCAGCAGCTTAGGGGGTGGGGTCGAGCAGTACTTC. This codes for CASSLGGGVEQYF.

The chain has TRBV5-5 and TRBJ1-1; 7 bases fit TRBD1. Germline trimming cut 4 bases from V and 6 bases from J; bases unmatched to any gene: 12. This CDR3 contains 15 residues. Germline values: CDR1 SGHKS, CDR2 YYEKEE (reference sequence). CDR3 residues: CASSPRQGLGAEAFF. The DNA for the CDR3 is TGTGCCAGCAGCCCCCGACAGGGCCTGGGAGCTGAAGCTTTCTTT.

The J gene is TRBJ2-7, the V gene TRBV5-6; 8 nucleotides match TRBD2. Germline CDR1 reads SGHDT; CDR2 reads YYEEEE. With 2 bases clipped from V and 3 bases from J, the junction kept 1 base outside the gene matches. The CDR3 consists of 13 residues. The CDR3: CASSFAGGYEQYF. CDR3 nucleotides: TGTGCCAGCAGCTTCGCGGGGGGCTACGAGCAGTACTTC.

J is TRBJ1-3 and V is TRBV7-2; 7 bases agree with TRBD1. The germline gives CDR1 SGHTA, CDR2 FQGNSA. This CDR3 region has 16 residues. With 5 bases clipped from V and 0 bases from J, the junction kept 7 bases outside the gene matches. CDR3 amino acids: CASSLNRGLSGNTIYF. CDR3 nucleotides: TGTGCCAGCAGCCTTAACAGGGGACTCTCTGGAAACACCATATATTTT.